Listed below are T cell receptor beta chains from one sample, sequenced in a study of T cell changes during pregnancy in multiple sclerosis. This table comes from immunoSEQ multiplex PCR, and its TCRdb copy is limited to in-frame clones, with some not included. The table has 60,000 or so clones, roughly 87% seen once. The source material was peripheral blood, sampled in the second trimester of pregnancy. The receptors were sampled from a female donor in good health, enrolled as a control in a pregnancy study. CDR3s include the opening cysteine and the closing phenylalanine or tryptophan. A D gene is named only where the DNA matches it firmly. A clone size is listed for some rows: how often the clone was seen (once, few, many), or a class if it is expanded.

>TRBD2|once|TRBJ2-5|TRBV30
TGTGCCTACCTGAGGACTAGCGGTCCCTGGGAGACCCAGTACTTC
CAYLRTSGPWETQYF
>TRBD1|NA|TRBJ2-1|TRBV7-9
TGTGCCAGCAGCCCCAGCGGCCGACAGGGAAAATCCTACAATGAGCAGTTCTTC
CASSPSGRQGKSYNEQFF
>NA|NA|TRBJ2-5|TRBV13
TGTGCCAGCAGCTGGAGGGGGGGAACCCAAGGGGTAGAGACCCAGTACTTC
CASSWRGGTQGVETQYF
>TRBD2|NA|TRBJ2-5|TRBV5-6
TGTGCCAGCAGCTTGGTATTTGGCGGGGGGGACCAAGAGACCCAGTACTTC
CASSLVFGGGDQETQYF
>NA|NA|TRBJ1-6|TRBV18
TGTGCCAGCTCACCAGGACAGTATAATTCACCCCTCCACTTT
CASSPGQYNSPLHF
>TRBD2|NA|TRBJ2-3|TRBV9
TGTGCCAGCAGCGCCCCTCAGCGGGGGGGCTTGGGAGATACGCAGTATTTT
CASSAPQRGGLGDTQYF
>TRBD1|NA|TRBJ1-1|TRBV29-1
TGCAGCGTGGACAGGGCTTTCTTT
CSVDRAFF
>NA|NA|TRBJ2-1|TRBV5-1
TGCGCCAGCAGCTTGGCCGGGATGGAGCAGTTCTTC
CASSLAGMEQFF
>NA|NA|TRBJ1-1|TRBV11-2
TGTGCCAGCAGCTTAGATCGGGGGGCGATGAACACTGAAGCTTTCTTT
CASSLDRGAMNTEAFF
>TRBD1|NA|TRBJ2-1|TRBV5-1
TGCGCCAGCAGCCCGGGACAGGGTCCGAGTGAGCAGTTCTTC
CASSPGQGPSEQFF
>TRBD2|NA|TRBJ2-3|TRBV5-1
TGCGCCAGCAGCTGGAATAGGCTAGCGGGAGGCGGTCATTGGAGCACAGATACGCAGTATTTT
CASSWNRLAGGGHWSTDTQYF
>TRBD2|once|TRBJ2-5|TRBV7-4
TGTGCCAGCAGCACCGGGACTAGCGGAGTAAGAAGACAAGAGACCCAGTACTTC
CASSTGTSGVRRQETQYF
>NA|NA|TRBJ2-7|TRBV27
TGTGCCAGCAGCTCCAGGGGGGCCTTAAATTACGAGCAGTACTTC
CASSSRGALNYEQYF
>TRBD1|once|TRBJ2-7|TRBV6-1
TGTGCCAGCAGTGAAGAGGGGGCTCGGGTGAGCTCCTACGAGCAGTACTTC
CASSEEGARVSSYEQYF
>TRBD2|NA|TRBJ2-7|TRBV28
TGTGCCAGCAGTCCCATCGGGACTAGCGTCGACGAGCAGTACTTC
CASSPIGTSVDEQYF
>NA|NA|TRBJ1-2|TRBV4-1
TGCGCCAGCAGCCAAGCTCAGGGGTATGGCTACACCTTC
CASSQAQGYGYTF
>NA|NA|TRBJ1-5|TRBV6-1
TGTGCCAGCAGTGAAGGGGGGGGCAATCAGCCCCAGCATTTT
CASSEGGGNQPQHF
>TRBD2|NA|TRBJ2-3|TRBV6-4
TGTGCCAGCAGTGACTCAGGGACTAGCGGCACAGATACGCAGTATTTT
CASSDSGTSGTDTQYF
>NA|NA|TRBJ1-2|TRBV6-6
TGTGCCAGCAGCCCCGAGAGTGGTGGCTATGGCTACACCTTC
CASSPESGGYGYTF
>TRBD1|once|TRBJ2-3|TRBV2
TGTGCCAGCAGTGACCCGACAGGGTTCACAGATACGCAGTATTTT
CASSDPTGFTDTQYF
>TRBD2|NA|TRBJ2-5|TRBV6-6
TGTGCCAGCAGCCAGACTAGCGGCATCCAAGAGACCCAGTACTTC
CASSQTSGIQETQYF
>TRBD1|NA|TRBJ1-1|TRBV5-5
TGTGCCAGCAGCGTAACAGGGGGCACTGAAGCTTTCTTT
CASSVTGGTEAFF
>NA|once|TRBJ2-7|TRBV6-5
TGTGCCAGCAGCCGCAGCATACAGGGAAACGAGCAGTACTTC
CASSRSIQGNEQYF
>TRBD1|NA|TRBJ1-1|TRBV7-8
TGTGCCAGCAGCCCCTGGGGACAGATTAGAGGTGAAGCTTTCTTT
CASSPWGQIRGEAFF
>NA|medium-sized|TRBJ2-2|TRBV6-4
TGTGCCAGCAGTGATAGGGGCGGTGACACCGGGGAGCTGTTTTTT
CASSDRGGDTGELFF
>NA|NA|TRBJ2-2|TRBV11-3
TGTGCCAGCAGCTTAGAAAGTGGTACGGGGGTTCGGACCGGGGAGCTGTTTTTT
CASSLESGTGVRTGELFF
>NA|NA|TRBJ1-5|TRBV30
TGTGCCTGGAGCCAGGGTCAGCCCCAGCATTTT
CAWSQGQPQHF
>TRBD2|NA|TRBJ2-1|TRBV2
TGTGCCAGCAGTGAAGCGGGACTAGCGGTTCTTCCCTCCTACAATGAGCAGTTCTTC
CASSEAGLAVLPSYNEQFF
>TRBD2|NA|TRBJ2-1|TRBV27
TGTCCCCTGAGGCGGGAGGGGGGTGAGCAGTTCTTC
CPLRREGGEQFF
>TRBD2|NA|TRBJ2-1|TRBV28
TGTGCCAGCAGATCGCCGACTAGCGGGTATAATGAGCAGTTCTTC
CASRSPTSGYNEQFF
>TRBD1|NA|TRBJ2-3|TRBV6-1
TGTGCCAGCAGTGAGGACAGGGGACACACAGATACGCAGTATTTT
CASSEDRGHTDTQYF
>NA|NA|TRBJ2-7|TRBV6-5
TGTGCCAGCAGTTACACGGGGACACCCGAGCAGTACTTC
CASSYTGTPEQYF
>NA|NA|TRBJ1-2|TRBV5-1
TGCGCCAGCCTTTCAGGGGCTGGGGGCTACACCTTC
CASLSGAGGYTF
>NA|NA|TRBJ1-1|TRBV5-1
TGCGCCAGCAGCTTAGCGCGGGGCGGAAATCTTAACACTGAAGCTTTCTTT
CASSLARGGNLNTEAFF
>NA|once|TRBJ1-6|TRBV27
TGTGCCAGCAGTTTAGAGGTCAGGGTATCGGAACCCCTCCACTTT
CASSLEVRVSEPLHF
>NA|NA|TRBJ2-3|TRBV5-6
TGTGCCAGCAGCTTGGTCGGTAGCACAGATACGCAGTATTTT
CASSLVGSTDTQYF
>TRBD1|once|TRBJ1-2|TRBV28
TGTGCCAGCAGTCCCTCCCTGACAGGGAGGAGGGATGGCTACACCTTC
CASSPSLTGRRDGYTF
>NA|NA|TRBJ1-1|TRBV5-1
TGCGCCAGCAGCTATGGGGGGACGAACACTGAAGCTTTCTTT
CASSYGGTNTEAFF
>TRBD1|NA|TRBJ1-1|TRBV14
TGTGCCAGCAGCCAAGTCGGGTGGACAGGCATGAACACTGAAGCTTTCTTT
CASSQVGWTGMNTEAFF
>NA|NA|TRBJ2-7|TRBV7-2
TGTGCCAGAGCGAGGATGTACGAGCAGTACTTC
CARARMYEQYF
>NA|NA|TRBJ2-7|TRBV30
TGTGCCTGGAGTGTATTCACCAGGAGGGGCGGGCAGTACTTC
CAWSVFTRRGGQYF
>TRBD1|NA|TRBJ1-1|TRBV18
TGTGCCAGCTCAACAGGGGTTACCATGAACACTGAAGCTTTCTTT
CASSTGVTMNTEAFF
>TRBD1|NA|TRBJ1-1|TRBV5-1
TGCGCCAGCAGCTTGGCTACAGGGGACACTGAAGCTTTCTTT
CASSLATGDTEAFF
>NA|NA|TRBJ2-5|TRBV6-5
TGTGCCAGCAGCCGACAGGCGAAAGAGACCCAGTACTTC
CASSRQAKETQYF
>TRBD2|once|TRBJ2-1|TRBV7-9
TGTGCCAGCAGCCCCCCGGCGGGAGTTTTTGAGCAGTTCTTC
CASSPPAGVFEQFF
>NA|NA|TRBJ2-7|TRBV19
TGTGCCAGTAGGGGTATAAGGGGATCGTCCTACGAGCAGTACTTC
CASRGIRGSSYEQYF
>NA|NA|TRBJ2-1|TRBV28
TGTGCCAGCGGGGCTCAAAATGGTGAGCAGTTCTTC
CASGAQNGEQFF
>NA|NA|TRBJ2-7|TRBV5-1
TGCGCCAGCAGCCCCATGTACGAGCAGTACTTC
CASSPMYEQYF
>NA|NA|TRBJ2-7|TRBV28
TGTGCCAGCAGTTTCGGGGGAGCCCCAAATCACTACGAGCAGTACTTC
CASSFGGAPNHYEQYF
>TRBD2|NA|TRBJ2-1|TRBV5-5
TGTGCCAGCAGCTTGGAGGGACTAGCGGTGGATGAGCAGTTCTTC
CASSLEGLAVDEQFF
>NA|NA|TRBJ1-2|TRBV9
TGTGCCAGCAGCGTAGGAGGTGACTATGGCTACACCTTC
CASSVGGDYGYTF
>TRBD2|NA|TRBJ2-1|TRBV14
TGTGCCAGCAGCCGCCCGACTAGCGGGAGGTTGAATGAGCAGTTCTTC
CASSRPTSGRLNEQFF
>NA|NA|TRBJ1-1|TRBV27
TGTGCCAGCAGTTTAAGACAGACCGGGGAAGCTTTCTTT
CASSLRQTGEAFF
>TRBD2|NA|TRBJ2-7|TRBV5-4
TGTGCCAGCAGCGCGGGAGAGGGAGGCTACGAGCAGTACTTC
CASSAGEGGYEQYF
>NA|NA|TRBJ1-5|TRBV19
TGTGCCAGTAGTATGGATGGGTCACAGTTTCGGGGTCAGCCCCAGCATTTT
CASSMDGSQFRGQPQHF